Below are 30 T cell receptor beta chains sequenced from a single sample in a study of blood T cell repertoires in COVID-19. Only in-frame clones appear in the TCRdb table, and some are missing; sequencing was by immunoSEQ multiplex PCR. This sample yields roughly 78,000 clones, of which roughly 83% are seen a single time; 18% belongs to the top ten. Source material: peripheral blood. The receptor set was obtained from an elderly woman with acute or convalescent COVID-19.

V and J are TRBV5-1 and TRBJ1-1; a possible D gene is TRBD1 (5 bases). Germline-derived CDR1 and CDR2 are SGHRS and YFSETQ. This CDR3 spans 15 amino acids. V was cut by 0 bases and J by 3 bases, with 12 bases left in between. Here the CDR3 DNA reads TGCGCCAGCAGCTTGGATCCTCGGGGGGACACTGAAGCTTTCTTT. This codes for CASSLDPRGDTEAFF.

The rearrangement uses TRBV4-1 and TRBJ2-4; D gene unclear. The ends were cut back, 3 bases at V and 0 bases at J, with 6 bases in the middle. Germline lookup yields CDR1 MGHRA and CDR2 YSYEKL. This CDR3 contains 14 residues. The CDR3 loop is CASSQARAKNIQYF. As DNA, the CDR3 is TGCGCCAGCAGCCAGGCCCGAGCCAAAAACATTCAGTACTTC.

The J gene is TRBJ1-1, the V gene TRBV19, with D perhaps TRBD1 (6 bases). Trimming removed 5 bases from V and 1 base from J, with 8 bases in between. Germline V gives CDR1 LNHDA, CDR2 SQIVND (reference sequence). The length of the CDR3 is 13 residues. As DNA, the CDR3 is TGTGCCAGTAGTCTGACAGGGAACACTGAAGCTTTCTTT. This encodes CASSLTGNTEAFF.

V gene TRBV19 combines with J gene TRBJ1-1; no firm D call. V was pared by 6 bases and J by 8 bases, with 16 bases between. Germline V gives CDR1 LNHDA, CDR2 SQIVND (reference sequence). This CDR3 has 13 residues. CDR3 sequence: CASSRRRQLEAFF. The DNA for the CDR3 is TGTGCCAGTAGCAGGCGAAGGCAACTGGAAGCTTTCTTT. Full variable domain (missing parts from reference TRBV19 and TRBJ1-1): DGGITQSPKYLFRKEGQNVTLSCEQNLNHDAMYWYRQDPGQGLRLIYYSQIVNDFQKGDIAEGYSVSREKKESFPLTVTSAQKNPTAFYLCASSRRRQLEAFFGQGTRLTVV.

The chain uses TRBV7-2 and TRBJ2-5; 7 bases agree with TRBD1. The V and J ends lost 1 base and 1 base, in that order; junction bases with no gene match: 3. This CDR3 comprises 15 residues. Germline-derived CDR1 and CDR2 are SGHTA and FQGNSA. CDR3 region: CASSLVGDSQETQYF. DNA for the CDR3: TGTGCCAGCAGCTTAGTAGGGGACAGCCAAGAGACCCAGTACTTC.

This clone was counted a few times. CDR3 region: CASSFYRTAMNTEAFF. CDR3 nucleotides: TGTGCCAGCAGTTTTTACAGGACAGCCATGAACACTGAAGCTTTCTTT. The rearrangement uses TRBV6-5 and TRBJ1-1; tentative D call: TRBD1 (6 bases). CDR1 is MNHEY and CDR2 is SVGAGI in the germline V gene. V was shortened by 4 bases and J by 0 bases, with 15 bases between the two germline ends. This CDR3 contains 16 residues.

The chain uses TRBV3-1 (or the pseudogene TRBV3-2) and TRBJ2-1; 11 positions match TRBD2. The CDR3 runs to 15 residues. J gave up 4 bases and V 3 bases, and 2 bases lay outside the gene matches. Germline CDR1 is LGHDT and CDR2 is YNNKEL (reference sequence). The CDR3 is CASSQGLAVYNEQFF. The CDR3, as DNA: TGTGCCAGCAGCCAGGGACTAGCGGTATACAATGAGCAGTTCTTC.

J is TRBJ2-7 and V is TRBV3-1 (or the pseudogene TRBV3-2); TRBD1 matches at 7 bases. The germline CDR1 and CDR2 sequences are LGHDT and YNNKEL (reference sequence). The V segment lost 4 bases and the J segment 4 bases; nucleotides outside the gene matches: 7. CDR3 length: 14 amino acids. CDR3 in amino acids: CASSRPGGRYEQYF. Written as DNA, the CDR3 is TGTGCCAGCAGCCGTCCAGGGGGAAGATACGAGCAGTACTTC.

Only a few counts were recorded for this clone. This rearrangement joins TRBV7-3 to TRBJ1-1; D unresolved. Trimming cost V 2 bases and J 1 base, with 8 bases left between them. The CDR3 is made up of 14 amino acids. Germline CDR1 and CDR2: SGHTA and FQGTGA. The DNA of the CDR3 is TGTGCCAGCAGCTTATCCCTCTCGAACACTGAAGCTTTCTTT. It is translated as CASSLSLSNTEAFF.

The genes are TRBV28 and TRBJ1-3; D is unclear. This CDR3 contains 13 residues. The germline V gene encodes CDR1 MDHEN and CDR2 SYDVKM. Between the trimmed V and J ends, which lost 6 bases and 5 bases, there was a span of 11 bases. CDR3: CASSTLYRNTIYF. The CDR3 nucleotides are TGTGCCAGCAGCACATTGTACAGAAACACCATATATTTT.

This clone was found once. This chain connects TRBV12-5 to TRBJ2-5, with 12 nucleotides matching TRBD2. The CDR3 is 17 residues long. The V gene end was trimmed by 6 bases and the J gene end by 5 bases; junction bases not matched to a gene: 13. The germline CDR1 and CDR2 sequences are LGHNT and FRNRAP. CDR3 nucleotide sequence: TGTGCTAGTGGCCCGCGGACTAGCGGGACCTTTGGGGAGACCCAGTACTTC. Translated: CASGPRTSGTFGETQYF.

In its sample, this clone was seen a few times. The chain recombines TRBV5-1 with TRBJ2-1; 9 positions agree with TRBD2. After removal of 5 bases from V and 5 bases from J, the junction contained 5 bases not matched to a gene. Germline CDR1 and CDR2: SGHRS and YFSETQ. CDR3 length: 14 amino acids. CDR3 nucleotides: TGCGCCAGCAGTAGCGGGGGTGTAGACAATGAGCAGTTCTTC. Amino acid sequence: CASSSGGVDNEQFF.

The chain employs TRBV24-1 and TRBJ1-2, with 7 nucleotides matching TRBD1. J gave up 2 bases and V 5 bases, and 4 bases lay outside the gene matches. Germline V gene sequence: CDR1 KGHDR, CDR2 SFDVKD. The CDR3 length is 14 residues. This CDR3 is CATSGTGQNYGYTF. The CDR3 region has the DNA TGTGCCACCAGTGGGACGGGACAGAACTATGGCTACACCTTC.

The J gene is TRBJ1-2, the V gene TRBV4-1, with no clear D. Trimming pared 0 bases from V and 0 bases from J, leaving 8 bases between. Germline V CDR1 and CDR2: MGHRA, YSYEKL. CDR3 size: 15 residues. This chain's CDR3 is CASSQDSTANYGYTF. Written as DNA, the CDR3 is TGCGCCAGCAGCCAAGACTCCACAGCTAACTATGGCTACACCTTC.

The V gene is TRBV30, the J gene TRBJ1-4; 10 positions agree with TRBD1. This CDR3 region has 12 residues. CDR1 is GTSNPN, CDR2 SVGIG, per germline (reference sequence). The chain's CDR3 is CATDRGSEKLFF. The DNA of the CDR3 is TGTGCAACGGACAGGGGGAGTGAAAAACTGTTTTTT.

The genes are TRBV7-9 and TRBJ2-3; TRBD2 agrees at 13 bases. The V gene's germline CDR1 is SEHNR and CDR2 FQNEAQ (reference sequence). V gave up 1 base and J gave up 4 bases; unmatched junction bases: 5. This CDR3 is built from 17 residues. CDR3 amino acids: CASSLGRLAGGPDTQYF. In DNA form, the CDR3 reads TGTGCCAGCAGCTTAGGCAGACTAGCGGGGGGCCCAGATACGCAGTATTTT.

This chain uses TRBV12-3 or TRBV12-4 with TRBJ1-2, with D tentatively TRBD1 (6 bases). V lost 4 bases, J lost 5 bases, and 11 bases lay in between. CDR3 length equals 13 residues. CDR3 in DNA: TGTGCCAGCAGTTCCCCAGGACAGTATGGCTACACCTTC. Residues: CASSSPGQYGYTF.

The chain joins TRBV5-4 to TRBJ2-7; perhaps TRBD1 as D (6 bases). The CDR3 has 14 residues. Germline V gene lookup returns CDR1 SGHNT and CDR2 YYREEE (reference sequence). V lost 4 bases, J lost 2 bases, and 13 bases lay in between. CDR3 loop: CASSDRQAPYEQYF. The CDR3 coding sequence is TGTGCCAGCAGCGATAGACAGGCCCCCTACGAGCAGTACTTC.

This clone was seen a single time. The CDR3 DNA is TGTGCCAGCAGTCCCAGGTGGGCGGGCACTACCCTCACCGGGGAGCTGTTTTTT. The encoded protein is CASSPRWAGTTLTGELFF. The chain joins TRBV6-6 to TRBJ2-2, with D perhaps TRBD2 (5 bases). The CDR3 contains 18 residues. With 5 bases removed from V and 4 bases from J, the gap between germline ends came to 23 bases. The germline V gene has CDR1 MNHNY and CDR2 SVGAGI (reference sequence).

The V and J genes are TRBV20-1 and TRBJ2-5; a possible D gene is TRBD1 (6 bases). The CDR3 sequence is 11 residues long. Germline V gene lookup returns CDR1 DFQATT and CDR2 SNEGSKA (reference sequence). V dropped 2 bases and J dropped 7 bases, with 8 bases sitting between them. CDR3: CSARIGGTQYF. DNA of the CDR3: TGCAGTGCTAGAATAGGGGGGACCCAGTACTTC.

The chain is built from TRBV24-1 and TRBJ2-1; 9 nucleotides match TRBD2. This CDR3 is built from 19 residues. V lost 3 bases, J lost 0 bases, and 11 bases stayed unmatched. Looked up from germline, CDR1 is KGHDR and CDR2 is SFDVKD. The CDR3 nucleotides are TGTGCCACCAGTGATGATAAGGGGCGGGAGGGCCTCTCCTACAATGAGCAGTTCTTC. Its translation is CATSDDKGREGLSYNEQFF.

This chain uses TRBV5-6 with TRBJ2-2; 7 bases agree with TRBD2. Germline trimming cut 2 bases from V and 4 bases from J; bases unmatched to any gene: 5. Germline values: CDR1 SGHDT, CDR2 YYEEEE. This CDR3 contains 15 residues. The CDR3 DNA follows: TGTGCCAGCAGCTTAGGACTAGTCGGCACCGGGGAGCTGTTTTTT. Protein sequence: CASSLGLVGTGELFF.

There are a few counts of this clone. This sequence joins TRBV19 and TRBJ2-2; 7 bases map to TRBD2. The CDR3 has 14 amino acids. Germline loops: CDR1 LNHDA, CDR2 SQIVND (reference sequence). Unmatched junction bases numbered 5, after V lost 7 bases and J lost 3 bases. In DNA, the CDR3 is TGTGCCAGTAAATTGCGGGAGCACACCGGGGAGCTGTTTTTT. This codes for CASKLREHTGELFF.

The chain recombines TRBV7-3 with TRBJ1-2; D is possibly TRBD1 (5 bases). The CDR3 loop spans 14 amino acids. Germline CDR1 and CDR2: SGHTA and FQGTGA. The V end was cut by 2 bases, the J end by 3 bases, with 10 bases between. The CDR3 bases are TGTGCCAGCAGCTTAGGGGGGTCCGACTATGGCTACACCTTC. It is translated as CASSLGGSDYGYTF.

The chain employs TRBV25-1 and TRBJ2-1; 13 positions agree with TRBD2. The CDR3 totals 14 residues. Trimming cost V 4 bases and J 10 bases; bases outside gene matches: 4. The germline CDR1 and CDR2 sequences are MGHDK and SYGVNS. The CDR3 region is CASSGLAGGGEQFF. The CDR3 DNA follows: TGTGCCAGCAGTGGACTAGCGGGGGGCGGGGAGCAGTTCTTC.

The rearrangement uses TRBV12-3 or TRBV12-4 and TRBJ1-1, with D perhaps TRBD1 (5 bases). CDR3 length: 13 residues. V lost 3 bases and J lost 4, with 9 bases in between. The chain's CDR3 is CASSFSRGTEAFF. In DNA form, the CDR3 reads TGTGCCAGCAGTTTCAGTAGGGGCACTGAAGCTTTCTTT.

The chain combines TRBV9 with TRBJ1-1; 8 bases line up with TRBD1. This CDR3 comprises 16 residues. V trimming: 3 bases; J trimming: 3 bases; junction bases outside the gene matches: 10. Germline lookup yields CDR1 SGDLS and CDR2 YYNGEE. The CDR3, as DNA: TGTGCCAGCAGCGCCGGACAGGGTCGTTGGGACACTGAAGCTTTCTTT. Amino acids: CASSAGQGRWDTEAFF.

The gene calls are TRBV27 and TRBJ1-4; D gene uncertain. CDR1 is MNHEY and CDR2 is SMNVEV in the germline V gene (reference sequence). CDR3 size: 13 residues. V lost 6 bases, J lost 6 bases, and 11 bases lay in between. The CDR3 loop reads CASSIDLYEKLFF. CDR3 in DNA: TGTGCCAGCAGCATAGACTTGTATGAAAAACTGTTTTTT.

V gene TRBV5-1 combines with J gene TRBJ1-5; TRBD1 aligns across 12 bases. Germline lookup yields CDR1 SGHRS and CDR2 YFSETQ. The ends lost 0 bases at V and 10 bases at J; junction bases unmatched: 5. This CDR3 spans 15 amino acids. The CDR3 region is CASSLAGTGGGPQHF. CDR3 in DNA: TGCGCCAGCAGCTTGGCCGGGACAGGGGGCGGTCCCCAGCATTTT.

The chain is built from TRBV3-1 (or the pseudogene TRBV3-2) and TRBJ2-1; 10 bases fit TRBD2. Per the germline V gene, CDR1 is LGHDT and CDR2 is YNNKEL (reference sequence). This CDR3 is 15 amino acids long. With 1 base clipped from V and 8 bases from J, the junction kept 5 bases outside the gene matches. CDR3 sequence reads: CASSQGASGSDEQFF. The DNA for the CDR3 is TGTGCCAGCAGCCAAGGGGCTAGCGGGAGCGATGAGCAGTTCTTC.